The 7 T cell receptor beta chains reported below all come from one sample, sequenced in a study of T cell responses to AZD1222 COVID-19 vaccine. Assay: immunoSEQ multiplex PCR; the TCRdb copy retains only in-frame clones and omits some. This sample has fewer than 110,000 clones; roughly nine tenths occur once, and the top ten carry 16%. This specimen consisted of peripheral blood, obtained on day 0 of AZD1222 vaccination. The receptor set was obtained from an adult in good health.

This chain links TRBV6-5 with TRBJ1-5; D remains ambiguous. V was pared by 2 bases and J by 5 bases, with 7 bases between. The CDR3 loop spans 13 amino acids. In germline, CDR1 is MNHEY, CDR2 SVGAGI. The CDR3 DNA reads as TGTGCCAGCAGTTACGTCCAGGATCAGCCCCAGCATTTT. This translates into CASSYVQDQPQHF.

V gene TRBV11-3 combines with J gene TRBJ2-1; TRBD2 aligns across 12 bases. With 0 bases clipped from V and 6 bases from J, the junction kept 0 bases outside the gene matches. There are 15 residues in the CDR3. Germline lookup yields CDR1 SGHNT and CDR2 YENEEA. DNA for the CDR3: TGTGCCAGCAGCTTAGAGGGACTAGCGGGCAATGAGCAGTTCTTC. Translating it yields CASSLEGLAGNEQFF.

The rearrangement uses TRBV30 and TRBJ1-1; D might be TRBD1 (5 bases). The CDR3 length is 12 residues. From germline, CDR1 is GTSNPN and CDR2 SVGIG (reference sequence). Trimming left V 3 bases short and J 5 bases short, with 10 bases between. CDR3 residues: CAWSRGWTEAFF. The CDR3 bases are TGTGCCTGGAGCCGGGGGTGGACTGAAGCTTTCTTT.

V gene TRBV7-3 combines with J gene TRBJ1-1; 8 nucleotides line up with TRBD1. This CDR3 contains 13 residues. Germline V gene sequence: CDR1 SGHTA, CDR2 FQGTGA. The junction had 1 base not matched to a gene; V was cut back by 4 bases and J by 3 bases. The CDR3 DNA reads as TGTGCCAGCAGCTCGGACAGGGACACTGAAGCTTTCTTT. It is translated as CASSSDRDTEAFF.

The chain is built from TRBV4-2 and TRBJ2-7; 7 nucleotides line up with TRBD1. Trimming removed 4 bases from V and 1 base from J; junction bases left unmatched: 10. The CDR3 has 16 residues. CDR1 and CDR2 from the germline V gene are LGHNA and YNFKEQ. The CDR3 is CASSRGQEKGSYEQYF. CDR3 in DNA: TGTGCCAGCAGCCGTGGACAGGAAAAAGGGTCCTACGAGCAGTACTTC.

The chain employs TRBV11-2 and TRBJ2-7; 9 nucleotides align to TRBD2. Germline-derived CDR1 and CDR2 are SGHAT and FQNNGV. This CDR3 is 15 amino acids long. Trimming removed 6 bases from V and 1 base from J; junction bases left unmatched: 7. The CDR3 loop is CASSQFSGSSYEQYF. The CDR3 DNA reads TGTGCCAGCAGTCAGTTTAGCGGGAGTTCCTACGAGCAGTACTTC.

The rearrangement links TRBV7-6 to TRBJ1-6; a possible D gene is TRBD1 (6 bases). From germline, CDR1 is SGHVS and CDR2 FNYEAQ. This CDR3 is built from 16 residues. Trimming stripped 5 bases from V and 7 bases from J, with 18 bases between. The CDR3 region is CASSHRSRQANSPLHF. DNA of the CDR3: TGTGCCAGCAGCCACCGCTCGCGACAGGCCAATTCACCCCTCCACTTT. Full variable domain (missing parts from reference TRBV7-6 and TRBJ1-6): GAGVSQSPRYKVTKRGQDVALRCDPISGHVSLYWYRQALGQGPEFLTYFNYEAQQDKSGLPNDRFSAERPEGSISTLTIQRTEQRDSAMYRCASSHRSRQANSPLHFGNGTRLTVT.